Below, 23 T cell receptor beta chains from the same sample are listed, as sequenced in a study of OX40 agonist ivuxolimab in advanced cancers. Clones were sequenced by immunoSEQ multiplex PCR, and TCRdb holds only the in-frame ones, with some missing. This table holds some 80,000 clones, about 93% found once. The sample was CD4+ or CD8+ T cells sorted from blood, taken in a trial of the OX40 agonist ivuxolimab. Source of these receptors: an adult with an advanced solid tumor such as melanoma, head and neck, liver or kidney cancer.

In the case of this clone: The junction differs from germline at one of its ends, possibly a read error. The chain employs TRBV5-8 and TRBJ2-2, with D uncertain. This CDR3 is 14 amino acids long. The germline V gene has CDR1 SGHTS and CDR2 YDEGEE. The CDR3 loop is CASSIQGNPGELFF. In nucleotides, the CDR3 is TGTGCCAGCAGCATCCAAGGGAACCCCGGGGAGCTGTTTTTT.

The chain is built from TRBV4-1 and TRBJ2-7; the match to TRBD2 covers 8 bases. With 0 bases clipped from V and 3 bases from J, the junction kept 7 bases outside the gene matches. Looked up from germline, CDR1 is MGHRA and CDR2 is YSYEKL. This CDR3 is 16 amino acids long. This CDR3 is CASSQDLPAGDYEQYF. For the CDR3, the DNA is TGCGCCAGCAGCCAAGATCTACCAGCGGGGGACTACGAGCAGTACTTC.

The V and J genes are TRBV7-9 and TRBJ2-3; D is ambiguous. Germline-derived CDR1 and CDR2 are SEHNR and FQNEAQ (reference sequence). V shed 5 bases and J shed 6 bases, with 12 bases lying between them. The CDR3 is made up of 13 amino acids. The CDR3 DNA follows: TGTGCCAGCAGCCCCGTTAGTGGGGATACGCAGTATTTT. As protein: CASSPVSGDTQYF.

V gene TRBV13 combines with J gene TRBJ1-1, with D uncertain. The V end lost 0 bases, the J end lost 2 bases, and 13 bases lay between the germline ends. CDR1 is PRHDT and CDR2 is FYEKMQ in the germline V gene (reference sequence). This CDR3 is 16 amino acids long. CDR3 residues: CASSLGGPTLNTEAFF. CDR3 bases: TGTGCCAGCAGCTTAGGAGGACCCACCCTAAACACTGAAGCTTTCTTT.

The chain recombines TRBV9 with TRBJ2-7, with D tentatively TRBD1 or TRBD2 (5 bases each). Germline V CDR1 and CDR2: SGDLS, YYNGEE. The ends were cut back, 4 bases at V and 3 bases at J, with 17 bases in the middle. The CDR3 consists of 15 residues. Here the CDR3 reads CASSPLRGDGYEQYF. CDR3 DNA: TGTGCCAGCAGCCCACTACGAGGGGATGGCTACGAGCAGTACTTC.

The V gene is TRBV4-2, the J gene TRBJ2-7; D call uncertain. The CDR3 spans 15 residues. Germline V gene lookup returns CDR1 LGHNA and CDR2 YNFKEQ. V was cut by 0 bases and J by 0 bases, with 9 bases left in between. The CDR3 sequence: CASSQDGVRSYEQYF. The CDR3 DNA follows: TGTGCCAGCAGCCAAGATGGGGTACGCTCCTACGAGCAGTACTTC.

The chain joins TRBV27 to TRBJ2-7; D not resolved. There are 14 residues in the CDR3. V shed 0 bases and J shed 3 bases, with 9 bases lying between them. The germline CDR1 and CDR2 sequences are MNHEY and SMNVEV (reference sequence). The CDR3 region is CASSLSSGYYEQYF. CDR3 coding DNA: TGTGCCAGCAGTTTATCGAGTGGTTACTACGAGCAGTACTTC.

The rearrangement joins TRBV7-9 to TRBJ1-1; 7 bases map to TRBD1. The CDR3 is 14 amino acids. Germline V gives CDR1 SEHNR, CDR2 FQNEAQ (reference sequence). J lost 5 bases, V lost 5 bases, and 8 bases had no gene match. The CDR3 DNA sequence: TGTGCCAGCAGCGGTACAGGGGTTCGGACTGAAGCTTTCTTT. Amino acid sequence: CASSGTGVRTEAFF.

The chain is built from TRBV4-1 and TRBJ2-1, with TRBD2 matching over 7 bases. The CDR3 loop spans 16 amino acids. V was clipped by 0 bases and J by 7 bases; unmatched bases: 9. Germline CDR1 is MGHRA and CDR2 is YSYEKL. The CDR3 region has the DNA TGCGCCAGCAGCCAAGAAGGGTGGGAGGGCTTGAATGAGCAGTTCTTC. It codes for CASSQEGWEGLNEQFF.

The rearrangement links TRBV7-9 to TRBJ1-1; 8 bases line up with TRBD1. Germline assignment: CDR1 SEHNR and CDR2 FQNEAQ (reference sequence). The CDR3 runs to 14 residues. V lost 1 base and J lost 4; bases outside the gene matches: 2. DNA of the CDR3: TGTGCCAGCAGCTTAGGGGACAGGTTCACTGAAGCTTTCTTT. It is translated as CASSLGDRFTEAFF.

The rearrangement links TRBV27 to TRBJ1-5; D possibly corresponds to TRBD1 (5 bases). Germline V gene sequence: CDR1 MNHEY, CDR2 SMNVEV (reference sequence). The CDR3 spans 14 residues. The V end was cut by 10 bases, the J end by 3 bases, with 16 bases between. CDR3 DNA: TGTGCCACGCGGGGGGGTGAATACAATCAGCCCCAGCATTTT. Translated, it gives CATRGGEYNQPQHF.

The chain combines TRBV11-2 with TRBJ2-5; TRBD2 might be the D (6 bases). Trimming took off 3 bases at V and 3 bases at J, with 11 bases between the two ends. The CDR3 extends over 14 amino acids. Germline V gene sequence: CDR1 SGHAT, CDR2 FQNNGV. In DNA form, the CDR3 reads TGTGCCAGCAGCTTCCCCGGGGGAAAAGAGACCCAGTACTTC. It encodes CASSFPGGKETQYF.

The chain joins TRBV28 to TRBJ2-4; TRBD1 might be the D (5 bases). Per the germline V gene, CDR1 is MDHEN and CDR2 is SYDVKM. This CDR3 has 23 amino acids. The V and J ends lost 5 bases and 0 bases respectively, with 35 bases between them. The DNA of the CDR3 is TGTGCCAGCAGTCCTTACCCTCTAATACTGGGGCAGATGGGGATCCTAGCCAAAAACATTCAGTACTTC. It encodes CASSPYPLILGQMGILAKNIQYF.

The chain has TRBV9 and TRBJ1-2; 9 bases agree with TRBD1. V shed 4 bases, J shed 4 bases, and the junction held 17 bases outside the gene matches. This CDR3 comprises 18 residues. CDR1 SGDLS and CDR2 YYNGEE come from the germline V gene. This chain's CDR3 is CASSSSGTGRVVSYGYTF. In DNA, the CDR3 is TGTGCCAGCAGCTCCTCCGGGACAGGGAGAGTCGTAAGCTATGGCTACACCTTC.

The chain uses TRBV14 and TRBJ1-3, with TRBD1 matching 7 bases. The V segment lost 2 bases and the J segment 4 bases; nucleotides outside the gene matches: 5. CDR1 SGHDN and CDR2 FVKESK come from the germline V gene. This CDR3 region has 15 residues. The CDR3 reads CASSQNRGSGNTIYF. In DNA, the CDR3 is TGTGCCAGCAGCCAAAACAGGGGATCAGGAAACACCATATATTTT.

The V and J genes are TRBV15 and TRBJ1-5, with 8 bases that match TRBD1. The CDR3 runs 16 residues. V shed 5 bases and J 0 bases; nucleotides not matched to a gene: 6. Per germline, CDR1 LNHNV and CDR2 YYDKDF (reference sequence). CDR3 DNA sequence: TGTGCCACCAGCGCTCGGACAGGGAATAGCAATCAGCCCCAGCATTTT. Translated, it gives CATSARTGNSNQPQHF.

The chain uses TRBV4-3 and TRBJ2-7, with D possibly TRBD2 on 6 matching bases. CDR3 length: 17 amino acids. Germline V CDR1 and CDR2: LGHNA, YSLEER. Trimming cost V 3 bases and J 6 bases, with 24 bases left between them. The DNA of the CDR3 is TGCGCCAGCAGCCATGGGGGTTCGGGGTTTGAGGGAGGCGAGCAGTACTTC. It encodes CASSHGGSGFEGGEQYF.

The V and J genes are TRBV4-1 and TRBJ2-2; D might be TRBD2 (7 bases). The V end was cut by 0 bases, the J end by 7 bases, with 21 bases between. CDR1 and CDR2 from the germline V gene are MGHRA and YSYEKL. CDR3 size: 18 residues. This chain's CDR3 is CASSQELSWRGQGGELFF. CDR3 bases: TGCGCCAGCAGCCAAGAGTTGTCATGGCGGGGGCAAGGCGGGGAGCTGTTTTTT.

The chain couples TRBV11-2 to TRBJ2-7; 11 bases agree with TRBD1. CDR3 length: 15 residues. The V segment lost 4 bases and the J segment 5 bases; nucleotides outside the gene matches: 7. Germline loops: CDR1 SGHAT, CDR2 FQNNGV. CDR3 amino acids: CASSSGQGALNEQYF. Here the CDR3 DNA reads TGTGCCAGCAGCTCCGGACAGGGGGCATTGAACGAGCAGTACTTC.

This clone was recorded a few times. The J gene is TRBJ1-4, the V gene TRBV7-9; perhaps TRBD1 as D (5 bases). The CDR3 length is 16 residues. Germline CDR1 and CDR2: SEHNR and FQNEAQ (reference sequence). The V end lost 5 bases, the J end lost 5 bases, and 18 bases lay between the germline ends. The CDR3 loop is CASSLREGAANEKLFF. CDR3 bases: TGTGCCAGCAGCCTTCGCGAAGGGGCAGCGAATGAAAAACTGTTTTTT.

The chain is built from TRBV7-6 and TRBJ1-1; a possible D gene is TRBD1 (5 bases). Germline CDR1 and CDR2: SGHVS and FNYEAQ. This CDR3 spans 14 amino acids. Trimming pared 5 bases from V and 4 bases from J, leaving 14 bases between. CDR3 amino acids: CASSPGGTGTEAFF. CDR3 coding DNA: TGTGCCAGCAGCCCCGGGGGGACGGGCACTGAAGCTTTCTTT.

This clone came up once. The genes are TRBV14 and TRBJ1-3; a weak D match, TRBD1 (6 bases). V shed 7 bases and J shed 8 bases, with 21 bases lying between them. CDR1 is SGHDN and CDR2 is FVKESK in the germline V gene. This CDR3 is built from 15 residues. The CDR3 region is CASNVGGNYRDTIYF. For the CDR3, the DNA is TGTGCCAGCAACGTTGGGGGAAACTACAGGGACACCATATATTTT.

The chain employs TRBV5-1 and TRBJ2-1; no definite D call. Germline-derived CDR1 and CDR2 are SGHRS and YFSETQ. V gave up 0 bases and J gave up 0 bases, with 7 bases separating them. CDR3 length: 15 residues. CDR3 nucleotide sequence: TGCGCCAGCAGCTTGGGAGAAAGCTCCTACAATGAGCAGTTCTTC. This codes for CASSLGESSYNEQFF.